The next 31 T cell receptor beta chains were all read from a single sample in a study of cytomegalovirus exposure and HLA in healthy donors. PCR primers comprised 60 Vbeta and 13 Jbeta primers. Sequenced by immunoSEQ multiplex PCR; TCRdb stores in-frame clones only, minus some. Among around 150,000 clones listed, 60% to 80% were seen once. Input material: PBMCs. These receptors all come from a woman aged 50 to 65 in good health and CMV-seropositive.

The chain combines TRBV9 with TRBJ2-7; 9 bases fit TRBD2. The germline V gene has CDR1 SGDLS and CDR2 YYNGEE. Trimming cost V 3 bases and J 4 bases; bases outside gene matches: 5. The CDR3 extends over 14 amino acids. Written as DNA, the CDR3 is TGTGCCAGCAGCGAGGGGACTAGCAGTTACGAGCAGTACTTC. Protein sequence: CASSEGTSSYEQYF.

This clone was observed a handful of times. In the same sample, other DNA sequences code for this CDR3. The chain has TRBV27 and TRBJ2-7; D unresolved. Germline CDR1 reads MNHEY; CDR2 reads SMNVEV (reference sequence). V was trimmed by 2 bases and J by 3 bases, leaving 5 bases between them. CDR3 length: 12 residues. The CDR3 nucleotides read TGTGCCAGCAGTTTAGCCGGCTACGAGCAGTACTTC. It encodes CASSLAGYEQYF.

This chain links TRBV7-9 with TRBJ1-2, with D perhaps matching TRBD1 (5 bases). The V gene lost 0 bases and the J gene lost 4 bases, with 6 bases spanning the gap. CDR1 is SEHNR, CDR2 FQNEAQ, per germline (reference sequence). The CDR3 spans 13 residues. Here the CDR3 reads CASSLAGGYGYTF. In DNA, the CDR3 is TGTGCCAGCAGCTTAGCCGGGGGCTATGGCTACACCTTC.

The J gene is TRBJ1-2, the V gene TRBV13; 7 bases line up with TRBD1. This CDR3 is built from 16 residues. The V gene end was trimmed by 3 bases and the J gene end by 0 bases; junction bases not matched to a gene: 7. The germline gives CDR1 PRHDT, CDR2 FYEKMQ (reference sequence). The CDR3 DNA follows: TGTGCCAGCAGCTTGTTTGGGGACAGATCTAACTATGGCTACACCTTC. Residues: CASSLFGDRSNYGYTF.

CDR3 loop: CASSTGTGLLNTEAFF. The CDR3 DNA reads as TGCGCCAGCAGCACCGGGACAGGGCTCTTGAACACTGAAGCTTTCTTT. This rearrangement joins TRBV5-1 to TRBJ1-1; TRBD1 agrees at 9 bases. V lost 4 bases to trimming and J lost 0 bases; unmatched junction nucleotides: 7. Germline V lookup: CDR1 SGHRS, CDR2 YFSETQ. This CDR3 contains 16 residues.

The CDR3 loop is CASSLTGGAMNTEAFF. CDR3 bases: TGCGCCAGCAGCTTAACAGGGGGGGCGATGAACACTGAAGCTTTCTTT. The chain has TRBV5-1 and TRBJ1-1; 8 positions agree with TRBD1. Germline V gives CDR1 SGHRS, CDR2 YFSETQ. This CDR3 has 16 residues. V trimming: 2 bases; J trimming: 0 bases; junction bases outside the gene matches: 6.

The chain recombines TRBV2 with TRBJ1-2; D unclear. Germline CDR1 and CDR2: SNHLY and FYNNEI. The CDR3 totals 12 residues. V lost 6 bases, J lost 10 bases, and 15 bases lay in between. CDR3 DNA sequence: TGTGCCAGCAGAACCAACCCGGGGTTCTACACCTTC. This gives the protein CASRTNPGFYTF.

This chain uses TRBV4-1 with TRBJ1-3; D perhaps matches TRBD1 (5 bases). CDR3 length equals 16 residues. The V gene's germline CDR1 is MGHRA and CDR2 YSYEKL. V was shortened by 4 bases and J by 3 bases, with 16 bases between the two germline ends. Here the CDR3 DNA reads TGCGCCAGCAGCCTGGGAAGGGGTTCAAGTGGAAACACCATATATTTT. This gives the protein CASSLGRGSSGNTIYF.

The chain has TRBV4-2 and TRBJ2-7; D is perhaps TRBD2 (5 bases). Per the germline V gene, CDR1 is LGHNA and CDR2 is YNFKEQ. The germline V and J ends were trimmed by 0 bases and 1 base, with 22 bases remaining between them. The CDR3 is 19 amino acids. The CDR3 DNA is TGTGCCAGCAGCCAAGAGCTCAGCGGTCCCGGGGTGGCTTCCTACGAGCAGTACTTC. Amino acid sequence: CASSQELSGPGVASYEQYF.

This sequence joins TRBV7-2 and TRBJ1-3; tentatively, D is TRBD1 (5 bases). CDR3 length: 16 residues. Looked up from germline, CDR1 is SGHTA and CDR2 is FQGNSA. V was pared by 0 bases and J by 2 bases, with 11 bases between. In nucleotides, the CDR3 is TGTGCCAGCAGCTTAGCCCCCCCGGGGGCTGGAAACACCATATATTTT. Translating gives CASSLAPPGAGNTIYF.

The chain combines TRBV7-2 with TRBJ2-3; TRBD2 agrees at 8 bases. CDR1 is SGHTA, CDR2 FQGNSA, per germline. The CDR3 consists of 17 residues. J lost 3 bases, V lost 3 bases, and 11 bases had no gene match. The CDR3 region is CASSFRGGLAGTDTQYF. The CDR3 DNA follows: TGTGCCAGCAGCTTTAGGGGGGGGCTAGCGGGTACAGATACGCAGTATTTT.

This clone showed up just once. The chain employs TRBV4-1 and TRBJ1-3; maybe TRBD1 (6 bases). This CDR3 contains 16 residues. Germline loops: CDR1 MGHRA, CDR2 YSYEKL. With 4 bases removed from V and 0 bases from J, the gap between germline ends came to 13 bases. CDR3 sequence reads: CASSPYRALSGNTIYF. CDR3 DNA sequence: TGCGCCAGCAGCCCGTACAGGGCCCTCTCTGGAAACACCATATATTTT.

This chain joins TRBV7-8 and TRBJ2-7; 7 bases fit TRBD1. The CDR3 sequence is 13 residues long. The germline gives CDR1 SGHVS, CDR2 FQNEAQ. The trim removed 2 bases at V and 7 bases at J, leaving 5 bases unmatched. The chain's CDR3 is CASSLRRDREQYF. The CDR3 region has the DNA TGTGCCAGCAGCTTACGCAGGGACAGAGAGCAGTACTTC. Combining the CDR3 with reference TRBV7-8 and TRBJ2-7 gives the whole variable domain GAGVSQSPRYKVAKRGQDVALRCDPISGHVSLFWYQQALGQGPEFLTYFQNEAQLDKSGLPSDRFFAERPEGSVSTLKIQRTQQEDSAVYLCASSLRRDREQYFGPGTRLTVT.

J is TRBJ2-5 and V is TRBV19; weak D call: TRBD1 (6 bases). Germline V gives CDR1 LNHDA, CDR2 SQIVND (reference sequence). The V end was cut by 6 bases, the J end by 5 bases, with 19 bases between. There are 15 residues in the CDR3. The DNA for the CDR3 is TGTGCCAGTAGCCGCAGGGGCGAACGAGTGGAGACCCAGTACTTC. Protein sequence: CASSRRGERVETQYF.

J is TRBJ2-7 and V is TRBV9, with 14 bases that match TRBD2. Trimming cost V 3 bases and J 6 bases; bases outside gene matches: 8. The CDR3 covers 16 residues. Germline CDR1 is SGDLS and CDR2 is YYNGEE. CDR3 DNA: TGTGCCAGCAGCGATACCGGGACTAGCGGGAGACGCGAGCAGTACTTC. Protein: CASSDTGTSGRREQYF.

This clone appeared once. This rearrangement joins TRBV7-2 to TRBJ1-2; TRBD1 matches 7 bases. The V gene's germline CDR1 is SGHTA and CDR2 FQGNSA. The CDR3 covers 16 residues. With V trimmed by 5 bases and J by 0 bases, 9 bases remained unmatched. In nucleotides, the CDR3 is TGTGCCAGCAGCCTCACTGGGACAGTGACTAACTATGGCTACACCTTC. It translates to CASSLTGTVTNYGYTF.

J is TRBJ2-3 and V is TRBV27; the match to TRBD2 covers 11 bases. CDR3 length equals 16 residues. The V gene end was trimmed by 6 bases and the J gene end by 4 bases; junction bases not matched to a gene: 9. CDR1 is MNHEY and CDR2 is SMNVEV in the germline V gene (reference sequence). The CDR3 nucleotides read TGTGCCAGCAGCCGCTCGACTAGCGGGGTCCCAGATACGCAGTATTTT. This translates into CASSRSTSGVPDTQYF.

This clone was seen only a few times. CDR3 protein: CASSLSAPYEQYF. In DNA, the CDR3 is TGTGCCAGCAGCTTAAGCGCGCCCTACGAGCAGTACTTC. The chain joins TRBV11-2 to TRBJ2-7; D is undetermined. The germline CDR1 and CDR2 sequences are SGHAT and FQNNGV. CDR3 length: 13 amino acids. The V end was cut by 2 bases, the J end by 2 bases, with 7 bases between.

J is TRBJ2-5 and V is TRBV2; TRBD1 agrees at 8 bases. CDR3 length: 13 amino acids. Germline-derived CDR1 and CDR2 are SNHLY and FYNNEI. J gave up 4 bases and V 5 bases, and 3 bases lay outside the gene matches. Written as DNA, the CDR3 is TGTGCCAGCAGTAAGGGACAGGCAGAGACCCAGTACTTC. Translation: CASSKGQAETQYF.

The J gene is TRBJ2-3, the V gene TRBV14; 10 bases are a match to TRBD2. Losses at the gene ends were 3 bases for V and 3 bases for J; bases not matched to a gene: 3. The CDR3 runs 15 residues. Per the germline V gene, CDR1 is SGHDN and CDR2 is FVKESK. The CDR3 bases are TGTGCCAGCAGCCATGTTAGCGGGAGGACAGATACGCAGTATTTT. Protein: CASSHVSGRTDTQYF.

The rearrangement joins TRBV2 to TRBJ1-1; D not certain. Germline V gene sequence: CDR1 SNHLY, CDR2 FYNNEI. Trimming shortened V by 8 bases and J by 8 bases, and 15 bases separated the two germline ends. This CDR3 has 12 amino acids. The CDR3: CASSYAGAEAFF. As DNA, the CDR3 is TGTGCCAGCTCGTATGCGGGAGCGGAAGCTTTCTTT. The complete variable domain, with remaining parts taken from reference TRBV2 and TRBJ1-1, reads EPEVTQTPSHQVTQMGQEVILRCVPISNHLYFYWYRQILGQKVEFLVSFYNNEISEKSEIFDDQFSVERPDGSNFTLKIRSTKLEDSAMYFCASSYAGAEAFFGQGTRLTVV.

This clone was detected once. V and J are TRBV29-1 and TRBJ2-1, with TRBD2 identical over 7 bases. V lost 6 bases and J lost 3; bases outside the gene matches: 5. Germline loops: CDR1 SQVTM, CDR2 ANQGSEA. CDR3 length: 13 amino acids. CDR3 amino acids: CSVRTSDYNEQFF. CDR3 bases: TGCAGCGTGCGGACTAGTGACTACAATGAGCAGTTCTTC.

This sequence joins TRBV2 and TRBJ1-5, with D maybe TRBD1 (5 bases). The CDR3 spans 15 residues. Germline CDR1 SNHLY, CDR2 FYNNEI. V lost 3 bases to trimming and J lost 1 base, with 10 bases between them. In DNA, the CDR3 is TGTGCCAGCAGTGAGGTCCAGGGAAGCAATCAGCCCCAGCATTTT. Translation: CASSEVQGSNQPQHF.

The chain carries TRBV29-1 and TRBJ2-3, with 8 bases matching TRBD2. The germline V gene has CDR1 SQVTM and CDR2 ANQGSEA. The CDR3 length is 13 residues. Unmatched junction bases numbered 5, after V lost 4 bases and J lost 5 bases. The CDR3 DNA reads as TGCAGCGTTGTGGCGGGGGGCCTAGATACGCAGTATTTT. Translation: CSVVAGGLDTQYF.

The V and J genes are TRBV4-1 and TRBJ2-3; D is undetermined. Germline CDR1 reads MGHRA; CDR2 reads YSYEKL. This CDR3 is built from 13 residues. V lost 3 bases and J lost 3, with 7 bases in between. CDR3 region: CASSQSGTDTQYF. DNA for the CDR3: TGCGCCAGCAGCCAGTCAGGAACAGATACGCAGTATTTT.

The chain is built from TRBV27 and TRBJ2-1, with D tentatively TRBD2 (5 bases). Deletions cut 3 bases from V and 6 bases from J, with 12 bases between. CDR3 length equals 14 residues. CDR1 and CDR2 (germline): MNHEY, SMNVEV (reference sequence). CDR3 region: CASSLRTGSNEQFF. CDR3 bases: TGTGCCAGCAGTTTGCGGACGGGATCCAATGAGCAGTTCTTC.

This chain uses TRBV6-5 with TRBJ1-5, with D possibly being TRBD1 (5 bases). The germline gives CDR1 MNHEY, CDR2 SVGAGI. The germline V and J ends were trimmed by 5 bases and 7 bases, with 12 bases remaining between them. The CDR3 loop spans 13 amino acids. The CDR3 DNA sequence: TGTGCCAGCAGTGGCAGGGCGCGACAGCCCCAGCATTTT. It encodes CASSGRARQPQHF.

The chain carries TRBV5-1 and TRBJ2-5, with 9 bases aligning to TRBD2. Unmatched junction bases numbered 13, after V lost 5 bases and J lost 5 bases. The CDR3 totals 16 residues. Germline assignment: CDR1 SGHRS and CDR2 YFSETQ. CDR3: CASSRHSGGPGETQYF. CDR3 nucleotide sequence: TGCGCCAGCAGTCGTCATAGCGGGGGCCCTGGGGAGACCCAGTACTTC.

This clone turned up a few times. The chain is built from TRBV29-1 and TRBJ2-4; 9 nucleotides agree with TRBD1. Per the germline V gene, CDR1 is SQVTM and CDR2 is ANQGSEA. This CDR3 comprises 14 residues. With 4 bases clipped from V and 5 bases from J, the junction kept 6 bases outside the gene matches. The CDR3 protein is CSVGQGGGQNIQYF. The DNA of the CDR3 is TGCAGCGTTGGACAGGGGGGAGGACAAAACATTCAGTACTTC.

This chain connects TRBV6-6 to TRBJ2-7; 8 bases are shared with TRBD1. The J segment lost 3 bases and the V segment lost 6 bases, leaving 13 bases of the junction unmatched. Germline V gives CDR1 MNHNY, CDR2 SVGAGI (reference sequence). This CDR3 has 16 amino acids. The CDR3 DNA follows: TGTGCCAGCAGATCCCAAACAGGGGGTTTCAGCTACGAGCAGTACTTC. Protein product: CASRSQTGGFSYEQYF.

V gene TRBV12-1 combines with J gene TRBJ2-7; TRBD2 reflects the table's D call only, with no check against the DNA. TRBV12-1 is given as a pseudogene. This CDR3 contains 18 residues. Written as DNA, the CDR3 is TGTGCCAGCAGCTTGCCCGGGACTAGCGGGCCAAGCTCCTACGAGCAGTACTTC. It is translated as CASSLPGTSGPSSYEQYF.